The 21 T cell receptor beta chains in this list originate from one sample, sequenced in a study of vaccination and CD4 T cells after COVID-19. At the Johns Hopkins FTIC core, DNA taken from cultured CD4+ T cells was sequenced by way of the Oncomine TCR Beta short-read assay. TCRdb analysed the PCR reads with MiXCR anew, one entry per CDR3 protein. The sample has more than 7,000 distinct CDR3 sequences, approximately 52% seen once. Antigens of these TCRs are unknown. Stated treatment: roughly nine-day PBMC culture with coronavirus spike peptide pools or control peptides (ViraFEST assay). The sequenced sample consisted of CD4+ T cells from blood, cultured in vitro. The receptors here all came from a human donor who had recovered from COVID-19.

On this clonotype itself: A single base separates this from a much larger clone, so it may be a read error. The CDR3 sequence is CASSPDYLSSDTQYF. In DNA form, the CDR3 reads TGTGCCAGCTCACCAGACTACCTCTCCTCAGATACGCAGTATTTT. The gene calls are TRBV18 and TRBJ2-3; weak D call: TRBD2 (5 bases). This CDR3 spans 15 amino acids. Trimming removed 2 bases at V and 4 bases at J, with 13 bases between. CDR1 and CDR2 (germline): KGHSH, LQKENI.

With respect to this clonotype: One junction end does not reproduce the germline sequence, and a read error may be involved. The genes are TRBV25-1 and TRBJ1-1; D is possibly TRBD1 (5 bases). Germline lookup yields CDR1 MGHDK and CDR2 SYGVNS. The CDR3 spans 11 residues. The DNA for the CDR3 is TGTGCCAGCAGTTGGGACGTCCGTGTGATCTTT. This encodes CASSWDVRVIF. The full variable domain, in which reference TRBV25-1 and TRBJ1-1 provide the parts outside the CDR3, is EADIYQTPRYLVIGTGKKITLECSQTMGHDKMYWYQQDPGMELHLIHYSYGVNSTEKGDLSSESTVSRIRTEHFPLTLESARPSHTSQYLCASSWDVRVIFGQGTRLTVV.

This chain connects TRBV20-1 to TRBJ2-1, with D possibly being TRBD2 (5 bases). V lost 1 base and J 6 bases, leaving 16 bases between the germline ends. Per the germline V gene, CDR1 is DFQATT and CDR2 is SNEGSKA (reference sequence). CDR3 size: 15 residues. As DNA, the CDR3 is TGCAGTGCTAGAGTCCTCGGCTCAGGAGGCAATGAGCAGTTCTTC. It translates to CSARVLGSGGNEQFF.

The chain joins TRBV28 to TRBJ2-2; 7 bases fit TRBD2. This CDR3 has 14 residues. CDR1 is MDHEN, CDR2 SYDVKM, per germline. With 7 bases clipped from V and 5 bases from J, the junction kept 7 bases outside the gene matches. This CDR3 is CASTPYGRTGELFF. CDR3 nucleotide sequence: TGTGCCAGCACCCCCTACGGGAGGACCGGGGAGCTGTTTTTT.

This chain joins TRBV28 and TRBJ1-2; D is unclear. Per the germline V gene, CDR1 is MDHEN and CDR2 is SYDVKM. The CDR3 loop spans 13 amino acids. Trimming removed 5 bases at V and 10 bases at J, with 17 bases between. The CDR3 here is CASSLTSTPLYTF. The CDR3 region has the DNA TGTGCCAGCAGTCTTACCTCGACCCCCCTCTACACCTTC.

J is TRBJ1-1 and V is TRBV7-2, with no clear D. V was cut by 0 bases and J by 5 bases, with 13 bases left in between. Looked up from germline, CDR1 is SGHTA and CDR2 is FQGNSA. The CDR3 is made up of 15 amino acids. CDR3 coding DNA: TGTGCCAGCAGCTTAGCCGTATCCGCGGGAACTGAAGCTTTCTTT. As protein: CASSLAVSAGTEAFF.

This clonotype was recorded once. The chain has TRBV5-8 and TRBJ1-5; unclear D gene. Germline V lookup: CDR1 SGHTS, CDR2 YDEGEE. The CDR3 is 12 amino acids. Between the trimmed V and J ends, which lost 2 bases and 2 bases, there was a span of 2 bases. The CDR3 bases are TGTGCCAGCAGCTTTGGCAATCAGCCCCAGCATTTT. This encodes CASSFGNQPQHF.

This sequence joins TRBV7-2 and TRBJ2-7; D is unclear. The CDR3 is made up of 13 amino acids. V was cut by 3 bases and J by 4 bases, with 10 bases left in between. Germline CDR1 and CDR2: SGHTA and FQGNSA. The CDR3 sequence: CASSLVPGYEQYF. DNA for the CDR3: TGTGCCAGCAGCTTGGTACCCGGGTACGAGCAGTACTTC.

A few counts support this clonotype. The genes are TRBV20-1 and TRBJ2-7; TRBD2 aligns across 11 bases. In germline, CDR1 is DFQATT, CDR2 SNEGSKA (reference sequence). The V segment lost 5 bases and the J segment 7 bases; nucleotides outside the gene matches: 13. The CDR3 has 15 residues. DNA for the CDR3: TGCAGTGCTCCCCGTTCTAGCGGGGGGCCGAGGGAGCAGTACTTC. It codes for CSAPRSSGGPREQYF.

The chain recombines TRBV9 with TRBJ1-6; perhaps TRBD1 as D (6 bases). Trimming shortened V by 0 bases and J by 7 bases, and 11 bases separated the two germline ends. This CDR3 has 15 residues. CDR1 is SGDLS, CDR2 YYNGEE, per germline. The CDR3 nucleotides read TGTGCCAGCAGCGTAGAGCCAGGGGCGAATTCACCCCTCCACTTT. This gives the protein CASSVEPGANSPLHF.

This chain uses TRBV12-3 or TRBV12-4 with TRBJ1-1; no reliable D call. This CDR3 is 13 amino acids long. The V gene lost 6 bases and the J gene lost 5 bases, with 13 bases spanning the gap. The CDR3 DNA is TGTGCCAGCAGGAACTCCGCGGGGACTGAAGCTTTCTTT. Translated: CASRNSAGTEAFF.

J is TRBJ2-1 and V is TRBV20-1; D remains unclear. Trimming left V 3 bases short and J 7 bases short, with 10 bases between. This CDR3 is built from 12 residues. In germline, CDR1 is DFQATT, CDR2 SNEGSKA (reference sequence). CDR3 region: CSARWGLNEQFF. The DNA for the CDR3 is TGCAGTGCTAGGTGGGGTCTGAATGAGCAGTTCTTC.

This clonotype has a handful of counts. The chain uses TRBV7-2 and TRBJ1-1, with D unclear. V lost 1 base, J lost 2 bases, and 5 bases lay in between. Germline V lookup: CDR1 SGHTA, CDR2 FQGNSA. The CDR3 is 13 residues long. The CDR3 DNA sequence: TGTGCCAGCAGCTTAGTGAGAAACACTGAAGCTTTCTTT. Amino acid sequence: CASSLVRNTEAFF. Full variable domain (outside the CDR3, taken from reference TRBV7-2 and TRBJ1-1): GAGVSQSPSNKVTEKGKDVELRCDPISGHTALYWYRQSLGQGLEFLIYFQGNSAPDKSGLPSDRFSAERTGGSVSTLTIQRTQQEDSAVYLCASSLVRNTEAFFGQGTRLTVV.

The V and J genes are TRBV5-1 and TRBJ2-5; a possible D gene is TRBD2 (6 bases). Germline lookup yields CDR1 SGHRS and CDR2 YFSETQ. CDR3 length: 13 amino acids. Trimming stripped 0 bases from V and 9 bases from J, with 12 bases between. As DNA, the CDR3 is TGCGCCAGCAGCTTGGTGCCGACGGGGGCCCAGTACTTC. Translation: CASSLVPTGAQYF.

J is TRBJ2-1 and V is TRBV21-1. TRBV21-1 is reported as a pseudogene. CDR3 length: 12 amino acids. CDR3 protein: CASSSHLNEQFF. The CDR3 nucleotides are TGTGCCAGCAGCTCCCACCTTAATGAGCAGTTCTTC.

This rearrangement joins TRBV7-2 to TRBJ1-1, with 7 bases lining up with TRBD1. Germline V gene sequence: CDR1 SGHTA, CDR2 FQGNSA. The V segment lost 0 bases and the J segment 2 bases; nucleotides outside the gene matches: 9. This CDR3 contains 17 residues. CDR3 loop: CASSLAWFGTANTEAFF. The CDR3 coding sequence is TGTGCCAGCAGCTTAGCGTGGTTTGGGACAGCCAACACTGAAGCTTTCTTT. Combining the CDR3 with reference TRBV7-2 and TRBJ1-1 gives the whole variable domain GAGVSQSPSNKVTEKGKDVELRCDPISGHTALYWYRQSLGQGLEFLIYFQGNSAPDKSGLPSDRFSAERTGGSVSTLTIQRTQQEDSAVYLCASSLAWFGTANTEAFFGQGTRLTVV.

This sequence joins TRBV7-8 and TRBJ2-7, with a tentative D call TRBD1 (5 bases). V gave up 1 base and J gave up 6 bases, with 22 bases separating them. Germline lookup yields CDR1 SGHVS and CDR2 FQNEAQ. This CDR3 contains 17 residues. The CDR3 region is CASSLVGRTQPWGEQYF. The CDR3 region has the DNA TGTGCCAGCAGCTTAGTGGGGCGGACCCAACCTTGGGGCGAGCAGTACTTC. The whole variable domain, filled in from reference TRBV7-8 and TRBJ2-7, reads GAGVSQSPRYKVAKRGQDVALRCDPISGHVSLFWYQQALGQGPEFLTYFQNEAQLDKSGLPSDRFFAERPEGSVSTLKIQRTQQEDSAVYLCASSLVGRTQPWGEQYFGPGTRLTVT.

A few counts support this clonotype. The chain recombines TRBV20-1 with TRBJ1-1, with D possibly matching TRBD1 (6 bases). The germline V and J ends were trimmed by 5 bases and 3 bases, with 19 bases remaining between them. The germline CDR1 and CDR2 sequences are DFQATT and SNEGSKA (reference sequence). CDR3 length: 15 residues. The chain's CDR3 is CSAGRQSGADTEAFF. In DNA form, the CDR3 reads TGCAGTGCTGGCCGCCAATCGGGGGCGGACACTGAAGCTTTCTTT.

The gene calls are TRBV2 and TRBJ2-4, with TRBD1 matching over 8 bases. V lost 8 bases to trimming and J lost 1 base; unmatched junction nucleotides: 4. From germline, CDR1 is SNHLY and CDR2 FYNNEI. The CDR3 is made up of 14 amino acids. CDR3 nucleotides: TGTGCCAGCTGCACAGGGGGGGCCAAAAACATTCAGTACTTC. Protein sequence: CASCTGGAKNIQYF.

J is TRBJ2-4 and V is TRBV5-8; D is perhaps TRBD1 (7 bases). CDR1 SGHTS and CDR2 YDEGEE come from the germline V gene. The CDR3 covers 15 residues. Trimming cost V 4 bases and J 6 bases, with 17 bases left between them. CDR3 in DNA: TGTGCCAGCAGCGGCGGGGACAGCCGCTTAAACATTCAGTACTTC. Protein: CASSGGDSRLNIQYF.

The genes are TRBV4-2 and TRBJ2-2, with a possible D match to TRBD2 (5 bases). V lost 5 bases and J 4 bases, leaving 14 bases between the germline ends. The germline gives CDR1 LGHNA, CDR2 YNFKEQ. This CDR3 spans 15 amino acids. The CDR3 protein is CASSESPAGTGELFF. As DNA, the CDR3 is TGTGCCAGCAGCGAAAGCCCCGCGGGCACCGGGGAGCTGTTTTTT.